This entry features one TCR beta chain sequence. Exposure to brentuximab vedotin varied, and each patient had relapsed following autologous stem cell transplantation. This sample is part of a study of PD-1 blockade in classical Hodgkin lymphoma. V lost 6 bases to trimming and J lost 3 bases, with 12 bases between them. Germline CDR1 and CDR2: MNHNY and SVGAGI (reference sequence). The length of the CDR3 is 13 residues. Using immunoSEQ multiplex PCR, the repertoire was profiled, and TCRdb retains in-frame clones only, with some absent. Among tens of thousands of clones, 85% to 90% were seen once, and the ten largest hold roughly a tenth.

The TCR sequence derives from a human donor with classical Hodgkin lymphoma. The rearrangement uses TRBV6-6 and TRBJ2-7, with D perhaps matching TRBD1 (5 bases). The material was peripheral blood mononuclear cells (PBMCs), obtained at baseline. In DNA form, the CDR3 reads TGTGCCAGCAGCCGCAGGGTCTACTACGAGCAGTACTTC. Protein: CASSRRVYYEQYF.